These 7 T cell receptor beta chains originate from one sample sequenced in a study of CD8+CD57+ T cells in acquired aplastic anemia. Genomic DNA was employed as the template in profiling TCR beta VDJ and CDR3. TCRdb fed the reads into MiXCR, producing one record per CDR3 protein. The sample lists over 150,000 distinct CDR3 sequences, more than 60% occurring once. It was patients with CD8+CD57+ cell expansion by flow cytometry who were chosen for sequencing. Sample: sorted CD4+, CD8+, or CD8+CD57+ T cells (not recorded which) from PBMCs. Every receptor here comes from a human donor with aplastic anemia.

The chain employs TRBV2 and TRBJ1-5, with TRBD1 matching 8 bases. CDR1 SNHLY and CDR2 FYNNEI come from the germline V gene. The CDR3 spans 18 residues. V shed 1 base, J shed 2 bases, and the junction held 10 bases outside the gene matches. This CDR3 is CASSEVLGVGQGNQPQHF. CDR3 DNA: TGTGCCAGCAGTGAAGTCTTAGGCGTGGGACAGGGCAATCAGCCCCAGCATTTT.

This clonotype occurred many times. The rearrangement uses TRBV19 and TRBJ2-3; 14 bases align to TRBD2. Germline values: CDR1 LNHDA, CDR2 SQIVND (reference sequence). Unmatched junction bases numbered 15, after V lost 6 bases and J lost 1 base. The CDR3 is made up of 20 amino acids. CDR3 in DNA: TGTGCCAGTAGCCACGTCGGGCGACTAGCGGGGGGGCGTGGCACAGATACGCAGTATTTT. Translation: CASSHVGRLAGGRGTDTQYF.

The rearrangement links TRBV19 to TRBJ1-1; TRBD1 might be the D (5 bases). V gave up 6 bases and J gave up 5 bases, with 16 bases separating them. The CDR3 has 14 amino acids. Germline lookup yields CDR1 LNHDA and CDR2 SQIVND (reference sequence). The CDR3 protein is CASSTWGGRTEAFF. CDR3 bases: TGTGCCAGTAGCACATGGGGGGGACGGACTGAAGCTTTCTTT.

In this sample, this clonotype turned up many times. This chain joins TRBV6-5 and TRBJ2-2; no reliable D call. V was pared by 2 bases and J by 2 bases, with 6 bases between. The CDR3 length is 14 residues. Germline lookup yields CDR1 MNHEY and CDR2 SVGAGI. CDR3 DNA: TGTGCCAGCAGTTACGGACCCAACACCGGGGAGCTGTTTTTT. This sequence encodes CASSYGPNTGELFF.

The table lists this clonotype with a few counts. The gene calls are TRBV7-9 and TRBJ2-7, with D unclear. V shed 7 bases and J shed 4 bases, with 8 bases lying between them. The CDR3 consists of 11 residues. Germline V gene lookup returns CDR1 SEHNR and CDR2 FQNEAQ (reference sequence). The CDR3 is CASTPIYEQYF. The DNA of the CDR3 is TGTGCCAGCACCCCTATTTACGAGCAGTACTTC.

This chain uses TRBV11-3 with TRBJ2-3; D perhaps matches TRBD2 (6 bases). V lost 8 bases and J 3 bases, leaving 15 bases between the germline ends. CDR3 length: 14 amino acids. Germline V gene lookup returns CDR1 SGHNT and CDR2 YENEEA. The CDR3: CASAPGAWTDTQYF. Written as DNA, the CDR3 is TGTGCCAGCGCCCCGGGAGCCTGGACAGATACGCAGTATTTT.

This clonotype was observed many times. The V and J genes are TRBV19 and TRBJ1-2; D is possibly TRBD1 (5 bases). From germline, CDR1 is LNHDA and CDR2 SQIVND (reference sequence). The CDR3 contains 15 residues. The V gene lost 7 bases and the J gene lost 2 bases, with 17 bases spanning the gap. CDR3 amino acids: CASNPVGEENYGYTF. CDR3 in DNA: TGTGCCAGTAATCCAGTGGGGGAGGAGAACTATGGCTACACCTTC.